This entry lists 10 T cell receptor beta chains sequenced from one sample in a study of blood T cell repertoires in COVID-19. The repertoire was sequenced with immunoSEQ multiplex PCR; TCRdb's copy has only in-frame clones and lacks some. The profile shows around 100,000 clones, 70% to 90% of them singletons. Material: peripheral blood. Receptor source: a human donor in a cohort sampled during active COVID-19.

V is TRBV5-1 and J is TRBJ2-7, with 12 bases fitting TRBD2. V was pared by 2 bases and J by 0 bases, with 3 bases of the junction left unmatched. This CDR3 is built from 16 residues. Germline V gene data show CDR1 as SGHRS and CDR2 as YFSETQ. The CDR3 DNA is TGCGCCAGCAGCTTAGGACTAGCGGGAACCTCCTACGAGCAGTACTTC. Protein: CASSLGLAGTSYEQYF.

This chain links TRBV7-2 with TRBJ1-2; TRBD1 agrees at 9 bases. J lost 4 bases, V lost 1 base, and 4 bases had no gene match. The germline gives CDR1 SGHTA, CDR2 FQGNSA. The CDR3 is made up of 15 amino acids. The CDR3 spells CASSLDWTGAYGYTF. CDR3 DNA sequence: TGTGCCAGCAGCTTAGATTGGACAGGGGCCTATGGCTACACCTTC.

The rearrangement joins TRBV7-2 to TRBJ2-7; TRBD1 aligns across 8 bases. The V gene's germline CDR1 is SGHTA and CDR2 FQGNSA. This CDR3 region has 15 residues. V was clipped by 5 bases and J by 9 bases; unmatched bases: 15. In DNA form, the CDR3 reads TGTGCCAGCAGCCCCCAGTCAGGGGGCCGTCGGGGGCAGTACTTC. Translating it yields CASSPQSGGRRGQYF.

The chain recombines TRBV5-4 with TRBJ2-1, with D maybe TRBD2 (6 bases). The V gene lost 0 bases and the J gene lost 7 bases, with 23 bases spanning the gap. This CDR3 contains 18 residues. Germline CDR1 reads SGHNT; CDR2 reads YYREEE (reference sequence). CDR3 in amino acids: CASSLVGTLAGGKNEQFF. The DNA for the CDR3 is TGTGCCAGCAGCTTGGTGGGGACCCTCGCGGGCGGGAAGAATGAGCAGTTCTTC.

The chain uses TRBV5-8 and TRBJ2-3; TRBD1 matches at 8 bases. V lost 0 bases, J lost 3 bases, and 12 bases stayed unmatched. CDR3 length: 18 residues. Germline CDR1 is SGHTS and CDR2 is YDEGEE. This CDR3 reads CASSLAPRDRLLTDTQYF. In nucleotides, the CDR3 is TGTGCCAGCAGCTTGGCGCCTCGGGACAGGCTATTGACAGATACGCAGTATTTT.

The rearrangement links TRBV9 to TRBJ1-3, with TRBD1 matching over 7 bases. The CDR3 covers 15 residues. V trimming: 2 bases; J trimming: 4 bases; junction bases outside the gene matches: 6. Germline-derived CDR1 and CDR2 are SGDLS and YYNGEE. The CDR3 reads CASSVRTGVGNTIYF. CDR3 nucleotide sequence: TGTGCCAGCAGCGTCCGGACAGGTGTCGGAAACACCATATATTTT.

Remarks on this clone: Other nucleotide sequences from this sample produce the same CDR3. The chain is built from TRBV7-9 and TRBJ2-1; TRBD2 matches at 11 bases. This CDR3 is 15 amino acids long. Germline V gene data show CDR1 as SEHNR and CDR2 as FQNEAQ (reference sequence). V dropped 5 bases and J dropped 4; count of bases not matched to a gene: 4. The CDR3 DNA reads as TGTGCCAGCAGCCTGGGACTAGCGGAGTACAATGAGCAGTTCTTC. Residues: CASSLGLAEYNEQFF.

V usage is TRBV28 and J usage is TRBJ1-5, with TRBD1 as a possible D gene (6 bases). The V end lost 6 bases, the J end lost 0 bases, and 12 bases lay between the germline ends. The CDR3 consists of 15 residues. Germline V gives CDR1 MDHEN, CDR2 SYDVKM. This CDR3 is CASRRGGFSNQPQHF. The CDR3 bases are TGTGCCAGCAGACGAGGGGGATTTAGCAATCAGCCCCAGCATTTT.

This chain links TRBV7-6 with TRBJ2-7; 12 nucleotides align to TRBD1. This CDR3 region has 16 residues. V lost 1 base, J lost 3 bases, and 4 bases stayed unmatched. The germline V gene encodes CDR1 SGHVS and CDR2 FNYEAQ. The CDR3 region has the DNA TGTGCCAGCAGCTTAGGCGGGACAGGGGGCAGCTACGAGCAGTACTTC. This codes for CASSLGGTGGSYEQYF.

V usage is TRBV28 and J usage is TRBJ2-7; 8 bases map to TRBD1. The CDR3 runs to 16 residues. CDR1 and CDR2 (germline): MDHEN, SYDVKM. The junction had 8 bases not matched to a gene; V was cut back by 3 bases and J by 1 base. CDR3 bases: TGTGCCAGCAGTTTGTCCCGGGACAGGTGGTCCTACGAGCAGTACTTC. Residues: CASSLSRDRWSYEQYF.